Detailed here is one T cell receptor (beta chain). Its target is unknown. This record comes from a study of CXCR3-negative and CXCR3-positive naive CD8 T cells. The authors made the TRB cDNA libraries by 5' RACE using UMI labels. TCRdb reanalyzed the 5' RACE reads and collapses them to one entry per CDR3 protein, without DNA. The table for this sample gives some 28,000 distinct CDR3 sequences. Study results and limitations: Across naive subsets, surface CD5 expression was comparable, and TCR strength was inferred from properties of the TRB CDR3. Memory CD8+ T cell repertoires were far less diverse than both naive subsets. Memory cells differed in TRBV-TRBJ usage, but naive CXCR3-negative and CXCR3-positive cells had similar usage.

The CDR3 contains 13 residues. The germline V gene has CDR1 SQVTM and CDR2 ANQGSEA. This TCR was recovered from a human donor in good health. Some clones in this sample may be carry-over from other donors' samples. V gene TRBV29-1 combines with J gene TRBJ1-1; TCRdb picks TRBD1, but there is no DNA to check that call. Sequencing used memory CD8+ T cells from blood. The CDR3 here is CSVGRTGVTEAFF.